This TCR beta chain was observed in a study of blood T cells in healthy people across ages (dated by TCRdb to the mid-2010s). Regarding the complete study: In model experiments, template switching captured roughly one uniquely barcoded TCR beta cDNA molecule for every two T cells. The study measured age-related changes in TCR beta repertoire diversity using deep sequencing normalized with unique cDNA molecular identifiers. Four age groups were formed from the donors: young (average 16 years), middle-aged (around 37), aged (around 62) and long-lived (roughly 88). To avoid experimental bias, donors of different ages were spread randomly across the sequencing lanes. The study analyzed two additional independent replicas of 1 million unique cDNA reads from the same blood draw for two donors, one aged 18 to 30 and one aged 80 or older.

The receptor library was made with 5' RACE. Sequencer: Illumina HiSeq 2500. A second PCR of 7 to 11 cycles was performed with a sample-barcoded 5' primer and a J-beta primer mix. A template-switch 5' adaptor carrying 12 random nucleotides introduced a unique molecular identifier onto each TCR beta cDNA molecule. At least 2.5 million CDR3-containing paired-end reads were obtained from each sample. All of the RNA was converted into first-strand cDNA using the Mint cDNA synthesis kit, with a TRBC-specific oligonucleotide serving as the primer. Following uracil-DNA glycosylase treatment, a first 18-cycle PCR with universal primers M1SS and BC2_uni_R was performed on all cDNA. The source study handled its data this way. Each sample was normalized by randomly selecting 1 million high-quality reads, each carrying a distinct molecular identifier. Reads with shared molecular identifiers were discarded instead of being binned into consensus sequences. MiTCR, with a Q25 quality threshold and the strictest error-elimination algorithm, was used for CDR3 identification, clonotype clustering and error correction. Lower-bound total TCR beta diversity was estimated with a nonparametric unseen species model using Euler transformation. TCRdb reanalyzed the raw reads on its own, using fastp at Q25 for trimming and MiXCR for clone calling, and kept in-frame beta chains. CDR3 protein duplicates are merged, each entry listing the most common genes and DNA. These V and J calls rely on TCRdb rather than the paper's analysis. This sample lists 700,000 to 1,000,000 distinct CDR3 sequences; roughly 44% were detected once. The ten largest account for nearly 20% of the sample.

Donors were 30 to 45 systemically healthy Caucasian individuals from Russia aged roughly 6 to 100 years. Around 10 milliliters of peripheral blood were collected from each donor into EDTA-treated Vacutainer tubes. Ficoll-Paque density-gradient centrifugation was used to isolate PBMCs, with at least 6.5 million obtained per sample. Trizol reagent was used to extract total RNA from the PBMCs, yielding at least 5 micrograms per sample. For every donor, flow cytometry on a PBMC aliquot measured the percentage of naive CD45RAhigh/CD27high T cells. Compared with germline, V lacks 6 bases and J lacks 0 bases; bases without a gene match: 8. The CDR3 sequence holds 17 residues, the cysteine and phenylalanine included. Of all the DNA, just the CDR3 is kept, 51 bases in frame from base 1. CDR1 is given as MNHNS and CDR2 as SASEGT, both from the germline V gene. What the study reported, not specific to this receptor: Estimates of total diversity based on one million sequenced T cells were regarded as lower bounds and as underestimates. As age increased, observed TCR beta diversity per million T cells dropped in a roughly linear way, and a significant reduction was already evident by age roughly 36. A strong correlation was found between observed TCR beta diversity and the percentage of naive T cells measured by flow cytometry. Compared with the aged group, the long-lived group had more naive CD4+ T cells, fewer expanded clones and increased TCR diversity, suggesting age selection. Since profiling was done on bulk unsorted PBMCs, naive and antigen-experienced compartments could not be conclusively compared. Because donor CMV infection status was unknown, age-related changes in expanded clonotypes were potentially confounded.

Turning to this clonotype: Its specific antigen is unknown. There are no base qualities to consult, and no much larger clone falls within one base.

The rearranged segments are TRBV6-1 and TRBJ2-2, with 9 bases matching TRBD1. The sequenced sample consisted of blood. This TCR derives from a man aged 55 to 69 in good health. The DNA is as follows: TGTGCCAGCAGACCCGGACAGGGGAGGGCGAACACCGGGGAGCTGTTTTTT. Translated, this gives CASRPGQGRANTGELFF.